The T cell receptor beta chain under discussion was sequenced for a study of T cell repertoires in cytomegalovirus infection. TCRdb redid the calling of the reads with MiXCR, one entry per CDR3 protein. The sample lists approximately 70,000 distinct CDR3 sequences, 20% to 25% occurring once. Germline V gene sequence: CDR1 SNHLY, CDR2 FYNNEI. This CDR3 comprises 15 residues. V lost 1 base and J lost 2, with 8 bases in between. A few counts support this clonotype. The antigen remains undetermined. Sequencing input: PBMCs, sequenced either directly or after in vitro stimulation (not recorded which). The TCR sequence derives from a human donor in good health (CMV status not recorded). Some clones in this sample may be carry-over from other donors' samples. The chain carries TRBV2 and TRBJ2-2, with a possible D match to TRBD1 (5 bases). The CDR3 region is CASSEVRANTGELFF. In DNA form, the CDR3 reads TGTGCCAGCAGTGAAGTCAGGGCAAACACCGGGGAGCTGTTTTTT.